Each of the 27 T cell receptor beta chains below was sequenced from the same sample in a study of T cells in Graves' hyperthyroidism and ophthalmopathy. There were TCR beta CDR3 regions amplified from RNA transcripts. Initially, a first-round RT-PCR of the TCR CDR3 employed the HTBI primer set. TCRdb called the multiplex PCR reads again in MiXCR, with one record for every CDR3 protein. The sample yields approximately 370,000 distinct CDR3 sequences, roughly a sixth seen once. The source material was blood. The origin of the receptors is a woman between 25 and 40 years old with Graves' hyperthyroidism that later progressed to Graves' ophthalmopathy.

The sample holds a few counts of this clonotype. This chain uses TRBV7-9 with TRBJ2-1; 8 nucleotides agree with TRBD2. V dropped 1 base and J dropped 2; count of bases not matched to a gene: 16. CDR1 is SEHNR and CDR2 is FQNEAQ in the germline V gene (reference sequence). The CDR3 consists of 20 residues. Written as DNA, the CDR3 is TGTGCCAGCAGCTTAGAGGGACTAGAGGTCGGGCGTAGGGCCTACAATGAGCAGTTCTTC. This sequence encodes CASSLEGLEVGRRAYNEQFF.

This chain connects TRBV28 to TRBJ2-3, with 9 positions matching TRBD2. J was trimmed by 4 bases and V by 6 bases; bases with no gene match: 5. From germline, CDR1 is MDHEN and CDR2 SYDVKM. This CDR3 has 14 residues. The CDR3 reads CASRAGGRADTQYF. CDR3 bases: TGTGCCAGCAGGGCGGGAGGGCGGGCAGATACGCAGTATTTT. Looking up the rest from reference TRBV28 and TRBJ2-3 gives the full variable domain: DVKVTQSSRYLVKRTGEKVFLECVQDMDHENMFWYRQDPGLGLRLIYFSYDVKMKEKGDIPEGYSVSREKKERFSLILESASTNQTSMYLCASRAGGRADTQYFGPGTRLTVL.

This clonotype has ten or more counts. CDR3 bases: TGTGCCAGCACCCCCTCGGGCCTAAGCCCCGAGACCCAGTACTTC. Protein: CASTPSGLSPETQYF. The V gene is TRBV11-2, the J gene TRBJ2-5; D not certain. Germline CDR1 SGHAT, CDR2 FQNNGV. V was clipped by 7 bases and J by 5 bases, with 20 bases between them. The CDR3 runs 15 residues.

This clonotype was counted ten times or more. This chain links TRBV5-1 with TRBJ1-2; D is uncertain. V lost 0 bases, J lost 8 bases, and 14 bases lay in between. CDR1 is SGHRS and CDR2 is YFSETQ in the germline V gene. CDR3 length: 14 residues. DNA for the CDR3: TGCGCCAGCAGCTTGGCCCCGGGCCAATACGGCTACACCTTC. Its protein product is CASSLAPGQYGYTF. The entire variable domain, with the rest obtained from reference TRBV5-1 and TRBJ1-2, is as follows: KAGVTQTPRYLIKTRGQQVTLSCSPISGHRSVSWYQQTPGQGLQFLFEYFSETQRNKGNFPGRFSGRQFSNSRSEMNVSTLELGDSALYLCASSLAPGQYGYTFGSGTRLTVV.

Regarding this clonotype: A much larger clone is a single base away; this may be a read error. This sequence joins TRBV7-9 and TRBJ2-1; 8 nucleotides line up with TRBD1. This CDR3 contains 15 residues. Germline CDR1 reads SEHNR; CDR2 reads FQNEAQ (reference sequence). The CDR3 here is CASNSGQGSYNEQCF. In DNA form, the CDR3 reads TGTGCCAGCAATTCCGGACAGGGCTCCTACAATGAGCAGTGCTTC.

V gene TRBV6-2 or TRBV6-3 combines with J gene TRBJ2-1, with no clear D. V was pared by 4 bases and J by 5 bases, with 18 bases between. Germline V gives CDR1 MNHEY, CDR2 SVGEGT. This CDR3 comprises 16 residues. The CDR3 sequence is CASSSSPVGFHNEQFF. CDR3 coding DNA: TGTGCCAGCAGTTCCTCCCCGGTGGGGTTTCACAATGAGCAGTTCTTC.

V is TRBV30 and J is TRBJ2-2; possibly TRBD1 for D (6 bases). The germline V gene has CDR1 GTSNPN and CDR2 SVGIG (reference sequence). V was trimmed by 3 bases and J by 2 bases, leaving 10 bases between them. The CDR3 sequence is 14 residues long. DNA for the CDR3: TGTGCCTGGAGGCAGGGGAGCAACACCGGGGAGCTGTTTTTT. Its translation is CAWRQGSNTGELFF.

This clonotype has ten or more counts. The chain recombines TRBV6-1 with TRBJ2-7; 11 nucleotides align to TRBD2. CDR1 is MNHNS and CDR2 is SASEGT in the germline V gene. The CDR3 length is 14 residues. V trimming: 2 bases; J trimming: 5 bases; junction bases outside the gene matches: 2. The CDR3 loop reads CASSELLAGDEQYF. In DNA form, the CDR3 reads TGTGCCAGCAGTGAACTACTAGCGGGAGACGAGCAGTACTTC.

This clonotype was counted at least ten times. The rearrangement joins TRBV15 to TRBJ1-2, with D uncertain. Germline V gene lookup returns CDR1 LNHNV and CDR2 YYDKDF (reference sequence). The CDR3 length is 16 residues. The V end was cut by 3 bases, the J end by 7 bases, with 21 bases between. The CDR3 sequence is CATSRNADILGRGYTF. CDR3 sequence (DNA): TGTGCCACCAGCAGGAATGCGGATATTCTAGGACGTGGCTACACCTTC. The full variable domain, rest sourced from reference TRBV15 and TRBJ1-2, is DAMVIQNPRYQVTQFGKPVTLSCSQTLNHNVMYWYQQKSSQAPKLLFHYYDKDFNNEADTPDNFQSRRPNTSFCFLDIRSPGLGDTAMYLCATSRNADILGRGYTFGSGTRLTVV.

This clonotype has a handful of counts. The chain's CDR3 is CSAREDRGQRQPQHF. DNA for the CDR3: TGCAGTGCTAGAGAGGACAGGGGGCAGCGCCAGCCCCAGCATTTT. The J gene is TRBJ1-5, the V gene TRBV20-1, with 11 bases identical to TRBD1. The CDR3 loop spans 15 amino acids. The trim removed 0 bases at V and 7 bases at J, leaving 5 bases unmatched. Germline V CDR1 and CDR2: DFQATT, SNEGSKA (reference sequence).

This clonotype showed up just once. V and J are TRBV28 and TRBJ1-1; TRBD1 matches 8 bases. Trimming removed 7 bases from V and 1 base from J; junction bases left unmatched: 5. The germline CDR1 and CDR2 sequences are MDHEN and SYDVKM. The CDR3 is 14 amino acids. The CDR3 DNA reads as TGTGCCAGCACCAGGGGACAGGCGAACACTGAAGCTTTCTTT. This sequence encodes CASTRGQANTEAFF.

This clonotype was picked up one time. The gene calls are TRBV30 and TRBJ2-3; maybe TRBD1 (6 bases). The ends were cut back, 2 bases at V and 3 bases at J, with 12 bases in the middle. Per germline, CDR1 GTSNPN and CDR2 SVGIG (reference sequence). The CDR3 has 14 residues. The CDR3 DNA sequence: TGTGCCTGGAGTCCAGGGGTTGGGACAGATACGCAGTATTTT. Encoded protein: CAWSPGVGTDTQYF.

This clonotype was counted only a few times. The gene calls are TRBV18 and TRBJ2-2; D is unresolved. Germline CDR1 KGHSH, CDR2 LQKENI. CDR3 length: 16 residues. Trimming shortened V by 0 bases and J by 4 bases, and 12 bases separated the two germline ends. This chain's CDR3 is CASSPPNSRSTGELFF. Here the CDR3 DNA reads TGTGCCAGCTCACCACCGAATTCTCGCAGCACCGGGGAGCTGTTTTTT. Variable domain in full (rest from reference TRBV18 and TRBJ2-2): NAGVMQNPRHLVRRRGQEARLRCSPMKGHSHVYWYRQLPEEGLKFMVYLQKENIIDESGMPKERFSAEFPKEGPSILRIQQVVRGDSAAYFCASSPPNSRSTGELFFGEGSRLTVL.

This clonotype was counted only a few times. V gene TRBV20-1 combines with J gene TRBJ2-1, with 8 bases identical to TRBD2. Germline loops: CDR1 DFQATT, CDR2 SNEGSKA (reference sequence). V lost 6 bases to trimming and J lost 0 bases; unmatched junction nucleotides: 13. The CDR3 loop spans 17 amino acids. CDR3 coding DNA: TGCAGTGCGAAGACTAGCGAGGGGGTCCACTCCTACAATGAGCAGTTCTTC. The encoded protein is CSAKTSEGVHSYNEQFF.

CDR3 nucleotides: TGTGCCAGCAGCTTGACAGGGATAAACAATCAGCCCCAGCATTTT. Its protein product is CASSLTGINNQPQHF. This chain joins TRBV12-3 or TRBV12-4 and TRBJ1-5, with TRBD1 identical over 7 bases. The trim removed 6 bases at V and 3 bases at J, leaving 8 bases unmatched. The CDR3 runs 15 residues.

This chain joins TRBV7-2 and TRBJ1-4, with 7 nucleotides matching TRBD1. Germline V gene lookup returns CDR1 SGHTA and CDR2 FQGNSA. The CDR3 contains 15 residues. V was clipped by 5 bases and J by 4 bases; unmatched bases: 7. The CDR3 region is CASSPGQTLNEKLFF. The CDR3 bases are TGTGCCAGCAGCCCGGGACAGACTCTTAATGAAAAACTGTTTTTT.

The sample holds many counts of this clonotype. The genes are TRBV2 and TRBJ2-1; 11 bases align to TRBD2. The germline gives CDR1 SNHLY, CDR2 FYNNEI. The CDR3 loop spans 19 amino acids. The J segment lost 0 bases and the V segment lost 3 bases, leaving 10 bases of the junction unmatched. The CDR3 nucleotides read TGTGCCAGCAGTGAGGGTCCTAGCGGGGGGTTCAGCTCCTACAATGAGCAGTTCTTC. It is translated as CASSEGPSGGFSSYNEQFF. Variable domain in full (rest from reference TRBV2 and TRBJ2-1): EPEVTQTPSHQVTQMGQEVILRCVPISNHLYFYWYRQILGQKVEFLVSFYNNEISEKSEIFDDQFSVERPDGSNFTLKIRSTKLEDSAMYFCASSEGPSGGFSSYNEQFFGPGTRLTVL.

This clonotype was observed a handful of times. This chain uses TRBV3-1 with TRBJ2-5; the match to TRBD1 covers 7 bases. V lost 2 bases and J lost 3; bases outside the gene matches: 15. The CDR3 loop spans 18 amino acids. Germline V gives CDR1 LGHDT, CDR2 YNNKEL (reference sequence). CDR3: CASSQPLPGQKRKETQYF. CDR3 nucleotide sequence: TGTGCCAGCAGCCAACCCCTTCCGGGACAGAAACGAAAAGAGACCCAGTACTTC.

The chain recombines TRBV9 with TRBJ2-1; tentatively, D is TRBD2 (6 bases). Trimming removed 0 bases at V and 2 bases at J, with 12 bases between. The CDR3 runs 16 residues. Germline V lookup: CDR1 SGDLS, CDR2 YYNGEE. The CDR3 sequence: CASSVDTSRTYNEQFF. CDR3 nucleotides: TGTGCCAGCAGCGTAGACACTAGCCGAACCTACAATGAGCAGTTCTTC.

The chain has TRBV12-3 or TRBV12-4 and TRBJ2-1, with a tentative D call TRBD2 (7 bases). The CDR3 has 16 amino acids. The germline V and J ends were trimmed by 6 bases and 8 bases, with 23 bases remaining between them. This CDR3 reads CASSLPAGAAFYEQFF. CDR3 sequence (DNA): TGTGCCAGCAGCCTTCCGGCGGGGGCGGCATTCTATGAGCAGTTCTTC.

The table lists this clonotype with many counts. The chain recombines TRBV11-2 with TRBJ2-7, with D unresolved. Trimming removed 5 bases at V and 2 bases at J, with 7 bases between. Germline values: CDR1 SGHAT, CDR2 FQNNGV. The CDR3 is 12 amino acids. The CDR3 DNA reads TGTGCCAGCAGCCCCATCCCCTACGAGCAGTACTTC. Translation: CASSPIPYEQYF. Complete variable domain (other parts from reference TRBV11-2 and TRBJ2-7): EAGVAQSPRYKIIEKRQSVAFWCNPISGHATLYWYQQILGQGPKLLIQFQNNGVVDDSQLPKDRFSAERLKGVDSTLKIQPAKLEDSAVYLCASSPIPYEQYFGPGTRLTVT.

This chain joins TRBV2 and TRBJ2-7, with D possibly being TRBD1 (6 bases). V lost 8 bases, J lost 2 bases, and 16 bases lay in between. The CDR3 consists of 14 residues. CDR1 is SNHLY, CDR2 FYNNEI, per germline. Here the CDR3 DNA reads TGTGCCAGCCTGTCCCCGACAGGTACCTACGAGCAGTACTTC. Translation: CASLSPTGTYEQYF. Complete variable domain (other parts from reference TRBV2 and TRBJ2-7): EPEVTQTPSHQVTQMGQEVILRCVPISNHLYFYWYRQILGQKVEFLVSFYNNEISEKSEIFDDQFSVERPDGSNFTLKIRSTKLEDSAMYFCASLSPTGTYEQYFGPGTRLTVT.

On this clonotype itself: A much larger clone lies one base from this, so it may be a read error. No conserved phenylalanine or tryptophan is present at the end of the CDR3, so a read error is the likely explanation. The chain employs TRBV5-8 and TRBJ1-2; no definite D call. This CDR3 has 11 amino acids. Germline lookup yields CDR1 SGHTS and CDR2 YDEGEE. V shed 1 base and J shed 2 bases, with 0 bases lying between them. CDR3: CASSLNYGYTV. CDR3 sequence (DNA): TGTGCCAGCAGCTTGAACTATGGCTACACCGTC.

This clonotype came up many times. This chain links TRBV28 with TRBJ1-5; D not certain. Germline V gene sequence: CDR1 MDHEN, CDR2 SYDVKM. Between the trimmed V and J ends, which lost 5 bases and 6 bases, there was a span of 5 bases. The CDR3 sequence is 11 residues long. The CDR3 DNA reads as TGTGCCAGCAGTCCTAGTCAGCCCCAGCATTTT. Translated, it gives CASSPSQPQHF.

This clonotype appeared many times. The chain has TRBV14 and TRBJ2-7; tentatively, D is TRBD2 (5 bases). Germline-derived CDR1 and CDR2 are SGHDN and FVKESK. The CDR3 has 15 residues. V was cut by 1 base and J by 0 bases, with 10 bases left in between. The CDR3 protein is CASSQGATSSYEQYF. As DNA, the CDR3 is TGTGCCAGCAGCCAAGGTGCTACTAGCTCCTACGAGCAGTACTTC.

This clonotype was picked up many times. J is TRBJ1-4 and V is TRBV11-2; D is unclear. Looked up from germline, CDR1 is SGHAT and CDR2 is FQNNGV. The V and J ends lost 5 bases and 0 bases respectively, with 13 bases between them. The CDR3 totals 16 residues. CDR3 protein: CASSQGFSATNEKLFF. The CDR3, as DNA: TGTGCCAGCAGCCAAGGTTTTAGTGCAACTAATGAAAAACTGTTTTTT.

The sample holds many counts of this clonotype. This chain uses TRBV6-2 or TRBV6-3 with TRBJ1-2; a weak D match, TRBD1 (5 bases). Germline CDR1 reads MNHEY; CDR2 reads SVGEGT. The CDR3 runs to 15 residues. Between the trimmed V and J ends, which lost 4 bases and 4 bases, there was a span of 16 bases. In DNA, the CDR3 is TGTGCCAGCAGTTCACAGGAAACGACCCCCTATGGCTACACCTTC. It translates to CASSSQETTPYGYTF.